One and the same sample provided the 20 T cell receptor beta chains below, sequenced in a study of T cell responses to AZD1222 COVID-19 vaccine. Produced via immunoSEQ multiplex PCR; TCRdb's table is partial and in-frame only. The sample holds fewer than 150,000 clones; roughly 87% are singletons and the top ten take roughly 5.7%. This material consisted of peripheral blood, taken 28 days after the second AZD1222 dose. The origin of the receptors is an adult who received the AZD1222 COVID-19 vaccine.

This chain links TRBV24-1 with TRBJ2-7; D call uncertain. V lost 11 bases and J lost 9, with 10 bases in between. This CDR3 contains 9 residues. Germline CDR1 KGHDR, CDR2 SFDVKD. Here the CDR3 DNA reads TGTGCCAAGACCAATGGGCAGTACTTC. Protein sequence: CAKTNGQYF.

The CDR3 DNA reads as TGTGCCAGCAGCTTAGCCGGGAGCTCCTACGAGCAGTACTTC. Amino acid sequence: CASSLAGSSYEQYF. The rearrangement links TRBV7-6 to TRBJ2-7; D may be TRBD2 (6 bases). V gave up 0 bases and J gave up 0 bases, with 6 bases separating them. This CDR3 contains 14 residues. Germline values: CDR1 SGHVS, CDR2 FNYEAQ.

In its sample, this clone was seen once. The chain couples TRBV4-1 to TRBJ2-5; possibly TRBD2 for D (5 bases). This CDR3 has 14 residues. Germline V gene sequence: CDR1 MGHRA, CDR2 YSYEKL. The germline V and J ends were trimmed by 5 bases and 1 base, with 11 bases remaining between them. Here the CDR3 reads CASSGGGLQETQYF. The CDR3 nucleotides are TGCGCCAGCAGCGGAGGAGGCCTCCAAGAGACCCAGTACTTC.

This chain uses TRBV19 with TRBJ2-3; D is unresolved. Per the germline V gene, CDR1 is LNHDA and CDR2 is SQIVND (reference sequence). Trimming removed 6 bases at V and 0 bases at J, with 13 bases between. CDR3 length equals 15 residues. The CDR3 region is CASSPLLDSTDTQYF. The CDR3 region has the DNA TGTGCCAGTAGCCCCTTATTAGATAGCACAGATACGCAGTATTTT.

The rearrangement uses TRBV27 and TRBJ2-1; no reliable D call. The germline V and J ends were trimmed by 5 bases and 7 bases, with 9 bases remaining between them. The CDR3 spans 12 residues. In germline, CDR1 is MNHEY, CDR2 SMNVEV (reference sequence). CDR3 region: CASSLTRNEQFF. In DNA, the CDR3 is TGTGCCAGCAGTCTTACCAGGAATGAGCAGTTCTTC.

The V and J genes are TRBV3-1 (or the pseudogene TRBV3-2) and TRBJ2-2; TRBD2 matches 15 bases. In germline, CDR1 is LGHDT, CDR2 YNNKEL (reference sequence). The V gene end was trimmed by 2 bases and the J gene end by 4 bases; junction bases not matched to a gene: 8. The CDR3 covers 19 residues. The CDR3 nucleotides are TGTGCCAGCAGCCAACTCGGGACTAGCGGGAGGAGGTCCACCGGGGAGCTGTTTTTT. Translating it yields CASSQLGTSGRRSTGELFF.

The V call is TRBV30, the J call TRBJ1-3; 10 nucleotides match TRBD1. Germline values: CDR1 GTSNPN, CDR2 SVGIG (reference sequence). The trim removed 5 bases at V and 3 bases at J, leaving 1 base unmatched. There are 13 residues in the CDR3. The CDR3 DNA follows: TGTGCCTGGGACAGGGGGCTTGGAAACACCATATATTTT. Translated, it gives CAWDRGLGNTIYF.

The V gene is TRBV6-4, the J gene TRBJ2-2, with D unresolved. CDR1 and CDR2 from the germline V gene are MRHNA and SNTAGT. CDR3 length: 14 residues. The ends were cut back, 3 bases at V and 3 bases at J, with 8 bases in the middle. Here the CDR3 DNA reads TGTGCCAGCAGTGATGGTCAAGACACCGGGGAGCTGTTTTTT. This gives the protein CASSDGQDTGELFF.

V gene TRBV30 combines with J gene TRBJ1-1, with D maybe TRBD1 (6 bases). This CDR3 has 12 residues. Trimming removed 3 bases at V and 1 base at J, with 6 bases between. Germline assignment: CDR1 GTSNPN and CDR2 SVGIG (reference sequence). CDR3 DNA: TGTGCCTGGAGGACAGGGAACACTGAAGCTTTCTTT. It yields the protein CAWRTGNTEAFF. Complete variable domain (other parts from reference TRBV30 and TRBJ1-1): SQTIHQWPATLVQPVGSPLSLECTVEGTSNPNLYWYRQAAGRGLQLLFYSVGIGQISSEVPQNLSASRPQDRQFILSSKKLLLSDSGFYLCAWRTGNTEAFFGQGTRLTVV.

This chain links TRBV28 with TRBJ1-2; D not certain. Germline loops: CDR1 MDHEN, CDR2 SYDVKM. Trimming pared 6 bases from V and 0 bases from J, leaving 2 bases between. The CDR3 spans 11 residues. In DNA form, the CDR3 reads TGTGCCAGCAGGGCTAACTATGGCTACACCTTC. This gives the protein CASRANYGYTF.

The chain is built from TRBV21-1 and TRBJ1-6; no DNA check was done on the table's D call, TRBD1. TRBV21-1 is a known pseudogene. This CDR3 comprises 14 residues. CDR3 bases: TGTGCCAGCAGCCCCCCAGGGTACAATTCACCCCTCCACTTT. It translates to CASSPPGYNSPLHF.

V is TRBV6-2 or TRBV6-3 and J is TRBJ1-6, with a weak D call TRBD1 (5 bases). CDR3 length: 16 amino acids. Trimming cost V 6 bases and J 5 bases, with 17 bases left between them. Per the germline V gene, CDR1 is MNHEY and CDR2 is SVGEGT. The CDR3 here is CASSLGVPGNNSPLHF. As DNA, the CDR3 is TGTGCCAGCAGCTTGGGGGTTCCGGGAAATAATTCACCCCTCCACTTT.

The rearrangement links TRBV6-5 to TRBJ2-1; 7 bases align to TRBD2. This CDR3 has 13 residues. Germline CDR1 MNHEY, CDR2 SVGAGI. J was trimmed by 2 bases and V by 7 bases; bases with no gene match: 2. The CDR3 here is CASTRGAYNEQFF. CDR3 bases: TGTGCCAGCACCCGGGGGGCCTACAATGAGCAGTTCTTC.

This rearrangement joins TRBV5-1 to TRBJ2-5; D is perhaps TRBD1 (6 bases). The V end lost 4 bases, the J end lost 4 bases, and 23 bases lay between the germline ends. Germline V gene data show CDR1 as SGHRS and CDR2 as YFSETQ. This CDR3 comprises 17 residues. The CDR3 reads CASSLIVVTGSVETQYF. DNA for the CDR3: TGCGCCAGCAGCCTTATAGTGGTAACAGGGAGTGTAGAGACCCAGTACTTC.

The chain carries TRBV19 and TRBJ1-1; D might be TRBD1 (6 bases). Germline values: CDR1 LNHDA, CDR2 SQIVND (reference sequence). The V and J ends lost 7 bases and 0 bases respectively, with 18 bases between them. The CDR3 loop spans 16 amino acids. CDR3 sequence: CASKDHRVPMNTEAFF. Here the CDR3 DNA reads TGTGCCAGTAAGGACCACAGGGTCCCCATGAACACTGAAGCTTTCTTT.

The V and J genes are TRBV18 and TRBJ2-3; TRBD1 is a possible D gene (5 bases). V was pared by 3 bases and J by 0 bases, with 13 bases between. Germline CDR1 KGHSH, CDR2 LQKENI. The CDR3 length is 16 residues. The CDR3 nucleotides read TGTGCCAGCTCACCTCGGACAACCGGGAGCACAGATACGCAGTATTTT. Protein: CASSPRTTGSTDTQYF.

This chain links TRBV2 with TRBJ2-6, with 8 bases aligning to TRBD1. Per the germline V gene, CDR1 is SNHLY and CDR2 is FYNNEI. Trimming took 4 bases from V and 0 from J; bases not matched to a gene: 11. This CDR3 comprises 19 residues. The CDR3 nucleotides read TGTGCCAGCAGTGGAACTGGGGGACAGGCATACTCTGGGGCCAACGTCCTGACTTTC. Translation gives CASSGTGGQAYSGANVLTF.

V gene TRBV19 combines with J gene TRBJ2-7, with 11 bases identical to TRBD1. CDR1 and CDR2 (germline): LNHDA, SQIVND (reference sequence). The CDR3 has 14 residues. J was trimmed by 4 bases and V by 6 bases; bases with no gene match: 5. The CDR3 region is CASRKDRGQYEQYF. In DNA, the CDR3 is TGTGCCAGTAGAAAGGACAGGGGGCAGTACGAGCAGTACTTC.

The chain has TRBV30 and TRBJ1-1; 8 bases agree with TRBD1. Looked up from germline, CDR1 is GTSNPN and CDR2 is SVGIG (reference sequence). This CDR3 comprises 15 residues. The trim removed 2 bases at V and 4 bases at J, leaving 9 bases unmatched. The CDR3 nucleotides are TGTGCCTGGAGTTCCCCGACAGGGGTTATCACTGAAGCTTTCTTT. Translating it yields CAWSSPTGVITEAFF.

The rearrangement links TRBV19 to TRBJ2-7; the match to TRBD1 covers 7 bases. From germline, CDR1 is LNHDA and CDR2 SQIVND (reference sequence). Trimming removed 5 bases from V and 0 bases from J; junction bases left unmatched: 7. The CDR3 totals 15 residues. The CDR3 sequence: CASSPTQGSSYEQYF. In DNA form, the CDR3 reads TGTGCCAGTAGTCCCACACAGGGGAGCTCCTACGAGCAGTACTTC.